The 17 T cell receptor beta chains below come from one sample, sequenced in a study of Ad26.COV2.S vaccination and SARS-CoV-2 variants. As to treatment: roughly 19 received Ad26.COV2.S at low or high dose, single or two shots; several received placebo; per-sample allocation not given. Sample collection was performed on day 63 after the first vaccine or placebo injection. The data were produced by immunoSEQ multiplex PCR, yet TCRdb's version contains in-frame clones alone and is incomplete. Of around 450,000 clones in the sample, approximately 89% were seen once. This specimen was peripheral blood, taken in a trial of Ad26.COV2.S vaccine versus placebo. The receptors stem from a person aged 18-60 years who received the Ad26.COV2.S COVID-19 vaccine or a placebo.

V gene TRBV19 combines with J gene TRBJ2-3; D is unclear. Deletions cut 10 bases from V and 4 bases from J, with 15 bases between. Germline V gene sequence: CDR1 LNHDA, CDR2 SQIVND (reference sequence). This CDR3 region has 13 residues. CDR3: CATSSYRADTQYF. For the CDR3, the DNA is TGTGCCACCTCGTCCTACCGGGCAGATACGCAGTATTTT.

The chain links TRBV7-2 to TRBJ2-7, with 7 bases that match TRBD1. With 5 bases clipped from V and 2 bases from J, the junction kept 12 bases outside the gene matches. This CDR3 comprises 16 residues. Germline V gene sequence: CDR1 SGHTA, CDR2 FQGNSA. The CDR3 region is CASSLRTGLTPYEQYF. As DNA, the CDR3 is TGTGCCAGCAGCCTGAGGACAGGATTAACCCCCTACGAGCAGTACTTC.

The chain combines TRBV30 with TRBJ2-1, with 12 bases that match TRBD2. CDR1 is GTSNPN and CDR2 is SVGIG in the germline V gene (reference sequence). The V segment lost 6 bases and the J segment 0 bases; nucleotides outside the gene matches: 3. The CDR3 totals 15 residues. The CDR3 nucleotides read TGTGCCTGCGAGACTAGCGGGGGCTCCTACAATGAGCAGTTCTTC. Protein sequence: CACETSGGSYNEQFF. Combining the CDR3 with reference TRBV30 and TRBJ2-1 gives the whole variable domain SQTIHQWPATLVQPVGSPLSLECTVEGTSNPNLYWYRQAAGRGLQLLFYSVGIGQISSEVPQNLSASRPQDRQFILSSKKLLLSDSGFYLCACETSGGSYNEQFFGPGTRLTVL.

The chain employs TRBV2 and TRBJ2-3; 7 bases are shared with TRBD2. Germline V gene lookup returns CDR1 SNHLY and CDR2 FYNNEI. CDR3 length: 14 amino acids. The J segment lost 6 bases and the V segment lost 5 bases, leaving 8 bases of the junction unmatched. The CDR3: CASSYSGLSDTQYF. The CDR3 coding sequence is TGTGCCAGCAGTTATAGCGGGTTGAGTGATACGCAGTATTTT.

The chain recombines TRBV15 with TRBJ1-5, with 10 bases aligning to TRBD1. This CDR3 has 15 amino acids. After removal of 8 bases from V and 1 base from J, the junction contained 5 bases not matched to a gene. Germline loops: CDR1 LNHNV, CDR2 YYDKDF (reference sequence). The CDR3 DNA reads TGTGCCACCCGACAGGGGGCTTGGAGCAATCAGCCCCAGCATTTT. Translated: CATRQGAWSNQPQHF.

The chain recombines TRBV7-3 with TRBJ1-3; 8 bases agree with TRBD1. The V and J ends lost 5 bases and 2 bases, in that order; junction bases with no gene match: 5. CDR3 size: 15 residues. From germline, CDR1 is SGHTA and CDR2 FQGTGA. In nucleotides, the CDR3 is TGTGCCAGCAGCGCAACAGGGGGTACTGGAAACACCATATATTTT. Amino acids: CASSATGGTGNTIYF.

This clone showed up just a few times. This chain connects TRBV19 to TRBJ2-2, with D possibly being TRBD2 (6 bases). The CDR3 consists of 15 residues. Between the trimmed V and J ends, which lost 7 bases and 4 bases, there was a span of 16 bases. Germline V gene data show CDR1 as LNHDA and CDR2 as SQIVND (reference sequence). The CDR3, as DNA: TGTGCCAGTAACGAATGGGACTCCTTCACCGGGGAGCTGTTTTTT. This gives the protein CASNEWDSFTGELFF.

CDR3: CATSRDRDSLGGNQPQHF. The CDR3 nucleotides are TGTGCCACCAGCAGAGATCGTGACAGCCTGGGTGGCAATCAGCCCCAGCATTTT. The chain recombines TRBV15 with TRBJ1-5, with a possible D match to TRBD1 (5 bases). The germline gives CDR1 LNHNV, CDR2 YYDKDF (reference sequence). The CDR3 runs 18 residues. The V end lost 0 bases, the J end lost 2 bases, and 17 bases lay between the germline ends. Filled out from reference TRBV15 and TRBJ1-5, the complete variable domain reads DAMVIQNPRYQVTQFGKPVTLSCSQTLNHNVMYWYQQKSSQAPKLLFHYYDKDFNNEADTPDNFQSRRPNTSFCFLDIRSPGLGDTAMYLCATSRDRDSLGGNQPQHFGDGTRLSIL.

The chain has TRBV2 and TRBJ1-5; D remains ambiguous. Germline V gene sequence: CDR1 SNHLY, CDR2 FYNNEI. CDR3 length: 14 amino acids. V was trimmed by 2 bases and J by 4 bases, leaving 9 bases between them. CDR3: CASSEWDGNQPQHF. The DNA for the CDR3 is TGTGCCAGCAGTGAATGGGATGGGAATCAGCCCCAGCATTTT.

This rearrangement joins TRBV7-2 to TRBJ2-5, with D possibly TRBD2 on 6 matching bases. The ends were cut back, 6 bases at V and 4 bases at J, with 9 bases in the middle. The CDR3 is 12 residues long. The V gene's germline CDR1 is SGHTA and CDR2 FQGNSA. The CDR3 region has the DNA TGTGCCAGCAGATTCGGGGGAGAGACCCAGTACTTC. It specifies CASRFGGETQYF.

V usage is TRBV27 and J usage is TRBJ2-1; D unclear. Germline loops: CDR1 MNHEY, CDR2 SMNVEV (reference sequence). The CDR3 sequence is 13 residues long. Between the trimmed V and J ends, which lost 3 bases and 5 bases, there was a span of 8 bases. In nucleotides, the CDR3 is TGTGCCAGCAGTTTTTCGCGGAACAATGAGCAGTTCTTC. Amino acid sequence: CASSFSRNNEQFF.

The rearrangement joins TRBV6-6 to TRBJ1-2; 7 bases are a match to TRBD1. This CDR3 spans 12 amino acids. CDR1 and CDR2 (germline): MNHNY, SVGAGI (reference sequence). V gave up 8 bases and J gave up 9 bases; unmatched junction bases: 9. CDR3 nucleotide sequence: TGTGCCAGCGGCTATCAGGGGGGACGCTACACCTTC. Its translation: CASGYQGGRYTF.

The rearrangement uses TRBV20-1 and TRBJ1-1; D remains ambiguous. Germline V CDR1 and CDR2: DFQATT, SNEGSKA (reference sequence). With 3 bases removed from V and 10 bases from J, the gap between germline ends came to 9 bases. This CDR3 region has 10 residues. DNA for the CDR3: TGCAGTGCTAGGAGAGGGAGAGCTTTCTTT. Protein product: CSARRGRAFF.

CDR3 protein: CASSQLRGRGNTIYF. CDR3 nucleotide sequence: TGCGCCAGCAGCCAACTACGGGGGCGCGGAAACACCATATATTTT. The rearrangement links TRBV4-1 to TRBJ1-3; a possible D gene is TRBD1 (6 bases). Trimming cost V 2 bases and J 4 bases, with 12 bases left between them. The CDR3 has 15 residues. Looked up from germline, CDR1 is MGHRA and CDR2 is YSYEKL.

This sequence joins TRBV6-2 or TRBV6-3 and TRBJ1-5; possible D gene TRBD1, 5 bases. V was pared by 3 bases and J by 5 bases, with 17 bases between. Germline lookup yields CDR1 MNHEY and CDR2 SVGEGT. The CDR3 is 16 residues long. In DNA form, the CDR3 reads TGTGCCAGCAGTTATTGGGGGGGAAAGGGCTATCAGCCCCAGCATTTT. This encodes CASSYWGGKGYQPQHF.

The CDR3 protein is CASSYFTRALGEKLFF. The CDR3 DNA reads as TGTGCCAGCAGTTACTTTACAAGGGCCCTCGGGGAAAAACTGTTTTTT. This chain connects TRBV6-2 or TRBV6-3 to TRBJ1-4; no reliable D call. The length of the CDR3 is 16 residues. CDR1 and CDR2 from the germline V gene are MNHEY and SVGEGT. The V gene lost 1 base and the J gene lost 8 bases, with 17 bases spanning the gap.

This chain uses TRBV3-1 (or the pseudogene TRBV3-2) with TRBJ2-2, with D maybe TRBD2 (6 bases). Deletions cut 4 bases from V and 2 bases from J, with 11 bases between. The CDR3 sequence is 15 residues long. Germline CDR1 LGHDT, CDR2 YNNKEL (reference sequence). The CDR3 reads CASSPSGENTGELFF. Written as DNA, the CDR3 is TGTGCCAGCAGCCCGTCGGGAGAAAACACCGGGGAGCTGTTTTTT.